This TCR beta chain was captured in a study of beta chain features in type 1 diabetes. Isolated RNA was reverse transcribed in full, so expressed TCRB transcripts were sequenced. The average read count of naive, central memory and regulatory T cell samples was some 3.8 million. The protocol was immunoSEQ multiplex PCR, while the TCRdb copy is restricted to in-frame clones and leaves out a portion. The table includes about 250,000 clones, 13% to 15% detected once. This receptor was identified in a woman in her forties in good health. The specimen was naive CD4+ T cells from blood.

DNA for the CDR3: TGTGCCAGCAGCGTCGGCGGGGTCACAGATACGCAGTATTTT. This encodes CASSVGGVTDTQYF. This sequence joins TRBV9 and TRBJ2-3; D is perhaps TRBD2 (6 bases). The V gene lost 2 bases and the J gene lost 2 bases, with 9 bases spanning the gap. CDR1 is SGDLS, CDR2 YYNGEE, per germline. The CDR3 extends over 14 amino acids.